The next 20 T cell receptor beta chains were all read from a single sample in a study of T cells in Graves' hyperthyroidism and ophthalmopathy. Using RNA transcripts as the source, TCR beta CDR3 regions were amplified. Carried out on the TCR CDR3, a first-round RT-PCR used the HTBI primer set. TCRdb passed the multiplex PCR reads through MiXCR, listing each CDR3 protein once. The sample holds around 250,000 distinct CDR3 sequences, around 26% seen once. The specimen sequenced was blood. The receptors come from a middle-aged woman with Graves' ophthalmopathy.

This clonotype was observed many times. The chain has TRBV20-1 and TRBJ2-5; D ambiguous. This CDR3 has 13 residues. Trimming left V 3 bases short and J 3 bases short, with 11 bases between. CDR1 is DFQATT and CDR2 is SNEGSKA in the germline V gene (reference sequence). For the CDR3, the DNA is TGCAGTGCTAGTCTTGATGAGGAAGAGACCCAGTACTTC. Translation gives CSASLDEEETQYF.

This clonotype was observed at least ten times. The CDR3 DNA reads as TGTGCCAGCAGTGCCAAGAACCCCGGGACAGTCTACGAGCAGTACTTC. It encodes CASSAKNPGTVYEQYF. The chain carries TRBV6-1 and TRBJ2-7; TRBD1 matches 7 bases. Per germline, CDR1 MNHNS and CDR2 SASEGT. The CDR3 is 16 amino acids. The ends lost 4 bases at V and 3 bases at J; junction bases unmatched: 12.

The chain uses TRBV6-1 and TRBJ2-5; 7 bases match TRBD2. V shed 3 bases and J 2 bases; nucleotides not matched to a gene: 3. CDR1 is MNHNS, CDR2 SASEGT, per germline. This CDR3 is 14 amino acids long. The CDR3 here is CASSEGREQETQYF. CDR3 nucleotides: TGTGCCAGCAGTGAGGGGAGGGAACAAGAGACCCAGTACTTC.

The V call is TRBV6-1, the J call TRBJ2-7, with D possibly TRBD1 on 5 matching bases. There are 14 residues in the CDR3. In germline, CDR1 is MNHNS, CDR2 SASEGT. Trimming cost V 7 bases and J 2 bases, with 15 bases left between them. The DNA of the CDR3 is TGTGCCAGCAAATTCGACAGTGACACCTACGAGCAGTACTTC. Translation gives CASKFDSDTYEQYF.

The rearrangement joins TRBV29-1 to TRBJ2-7, with 8 positions matching TRBD1. The junction had 6 bases not matched to a gene; V was cut back by 3 bases and J by 5 bases. This CDR3 contains 13 residues. CDR1 SQVTM and CDR2 ANQGSEA come from the germline V gene. The CDR3, as DNA: TGCAGCGTTGATCGGACAGGGAACGACGAGCAGTACTTC. This translates into CSVDRTGNDEQYF.

The chain recombines TRBV15 with TRBJ1-1; D unclear. The CDR3 is made up of 15 amino acids. V dropped 0 bases and J dropped 8 bases, with 16 bases sitting between them. CDR1 LNHNV and CDR2 YYDKDF come from the germline V gene (reference sequence). CDR3 in amino acids: CATSRDRGRASEAFF. For the CDR3, the DNA is TGTGCCACCAGCAGAGATCGAGGACGGGCGTCAGAAGCTTTCTTT.

This clonotype was counted a few times. V usage is TRBV12-3 or TRBV12-4 and J usage is TRBJ2-5; TRBD1 aligns across 10 bases. V trimming: 6 bases; J trimming: 5 bases; junction bases outside the gene matches: 6. The CDR3 sequence is 14 residues long. The CDR3 nucleotides read TGTGCCAGCAGATCGGGACAGGGGATGGAGACCCAGTACTTC. Translating gives CASRSGQGMETQYF.

The genes are TRBV12-3 or TRBV12-4 and TRBJ1-5; D is perhaps TRBD1 (5 bases). V lost 6 bases to trimming and J lost 5 bases, with 17 bases between them. The CDR3 is 15 amino acids. The CDR3 loop reads CASRWGTGRYQPQHF. The CDR3, as DNA: TGTGCCAGCAGGTGGGGCACAGGTCGGTATCAGCCCCAGCATTTT.

The chain carries TRBV19 and TRBJ1-1; 10 positions agree with TRBD1. The ends lost 9 bases at V and 8 bases at J; junction bases unmatched: 9. CDR1 and CDR2 from the germline V gene are LNHDA and SQIVND (reference sequence). The CDR3 length is 13 residues. CDR3 amino acids: CASSDRGTPEAFF. The CDR3 DNA reads TGTGCCAGCTCGGACAGGGGGACTCCCGAAGCTTTCTTT. The full variable domain, its missing parts supplied by reference TRBV19 and TRBJ1-1, is DGGITQSPKYLFRKEGQNVTLSCEQNLNHDAMYWYRQDPGQGLRLIYYSQIVNDFQKGDIAEGYSVSREKKESFPLTVTSAQKNPTAFYLCASSDRGTPEAFFGQGTRLTVV.

This clonotype was recorded many times. V and J are TRBV4-1 and TRBJ2-5, with 7 bases identical to TRBD2. Looked up from germline, CDR1 is MGHRA and CDR2 is YSYEKL. The CDR3 is 14 residues long. Trimming took 5 bases from V and 3 from J; bases not matched to a gene: 6. The CDR3 DNA reads TGCGCCAGCAGCTCTCGGACTAGGGAAGAGACCCAGTACTTC. Translating it yields CASSSRTREETQYF.

Ten or more counts support this clonotype. The V call is TRBV6-5, the J call TRBJ1-1, with 8 nucleotides matching TRBD1. There are 12 residues in the CDR3. Trimming cost V 7 bases and J 7 bases; bases outside gene matches: 5. Germline V CDR1 and CDR2: MNHEY, SVGAGI. The CDR3: CASKLQGGEAFF. The DNA for the CDR3 is TGTGCCAGCAAACTACAGGGGGGTGAAGCTTTCTTT.

The J gene is TRBJ2-3, the V gene TRBV28; D is tentatively TRBD1 or TRBD2 (5 bases each). The CDR3 runs to 13 residues. Trimming shortened V by 2 bases and J by 6 bases, and 9 bases separated the two germline ends. Germline CDR1 MDHEN, CDR2 SYDVKM. The CDR3 region has the DNA TGTGCCAGCAGTTTAGGGGGTCGGGATACGCAGTATTTT. Its protein is CASSLGGRDTQYF.

This clonotype was detected ten times or more. The DNA of the CDR3 is TGTGCCAGCAGCGTAGGAATGGGGAGCAATCAGCCCCAGCATTTT. It yields the protein CASSVGMGSNQPQHF. The V call is TRBV9, the J call TRBJ1-5; D call uncertain. Germline CDR1 and CDR2: SGDLS and YYNGEE. V dropped 0 bases and J dropped 1 base, with 8 bases sitting between them. This CDR3 spans 15 amino acids.

This clonotype was detected ten times or more. The gene calls are TRBV29-1 and TRBJ1-1, with D perhaps TRBD1 (5 bases). This CDR3 is built from 14 residues. Trimming shortened V by 4 bases and J by 4 bases, and 16 bases separated the two germline ends. Germline values: CDR1 SQVTM, CDR2 ANQGSEA. CDR3 protein: CSVGQSHWSTEAFF. The CDR3 DNA follows: TGCAGCGTTGGACAGTCACACTGGTCCACTGAAGCTTTCTTT. The full variable domain, rest sourced from reference TRBV29-1 and TRBJ1-1, is SAVISQKPSRDICQRGTSLTIQCQVDSQVTMMFWYRQQPGQSLTLIATANQGSEATYESGFVIDKFPISRPNLTFSTLTVSNMSPEDSSIYLCSVGQSHWSTEAFFGQGTRLTVV.

This clonotype showed up many times. The V and J genes are TRBV30 and TRBJ2-5; tentatively, D is TRBD1 or TRBD2 (5 bases each). V shed 3 bases and J shed 5 bases, with 13 bases lying between them. The CDR3 is 13 amino acids. The V gene's germline CDR1 is GTSNPN and CDR2 SVGIG (reference sequence). DNA of the CDR3: TGTGCCTGGAGGTCTCAGGGAGCGGAGACCCAGTACTTC. Residues: CAWRSQGAETQYF. The variable domain in full, with the rest retrieved from reference TRBV30 and TRBJ2-5, is SQTIHQWPATLVQPVGSPLSLECTVEGTSNPNLYWYRQAAGRGLQLLFYSVGIGQISSEVPQNLSASRPQDRQFILSSKKLLLSDSGFYLCAWRSQGAETQYFGPGTRLLVL.

This clonotype was recorded at least ten times. The chain has TRBV12-3 or TRBV12-4 and TRBJ1-6, with D hard to call. This CDR3 spans 13 amino acids. The V gene lost 7 bases and the J gene lost 7 bases, with 11 bases spanning the gap. CDR3 sequence (DNA): TGTGCCAGCACCAAGGACCGCAATTCACCCCTCCACTTT. Protein sequence: CASTKDRNSPLHF.

Many counts were recorded for this clonotype. DNA for the CDR3: TGTGCCAGCAGCCCACCGGCGACAGGATATAGCAATCAGCCCCAGCATTTT. Its translation is CASSPPATGYSNQPQHF. The chain recombines TRBV11-2 with TRBJ1-5; D possibly corresponds to TRBD1 (6 bases). The CDR3 length is 17 residues. Germline assignment: CDR1 SGHAT and CDR2 FQNNGV. Trimming left V 5 bases short and J 0 bases short, with 17 bases between.

At least ten counts were recorded for this clonotype. In nucleotides, the CDR3 is TGTGCCAGCAGTTATAGGGGTGAGGGCAATCAGCCCCAGCATTTT. Protein product: CASSYRGEGNQPQHF. The rearrangement links TRBV28 to TRBJ1-5; D might be TRBD1 (5 bases). The V end lost 4 bases, the J end lost 2 bases, and 12 bases lay between the germline ends. This CDR3 has 15 amino acids. CDR1 is MDHEN, CDR2 SYDVKM, per germline.

V gene TRBV27 combines with J gene TRBJ1-1; D is unresolved. CDR3 length: 14 amino acids. V shed 3 bases and J shed 1 base, with 9 bases lying between them. CDR1 is MNHEY and CDR2 is SMNVEV in the germline V gene (reference sequence). The CDR3 spells CASSFEVGNTEAFF. As DNA, the CDR3 is TGTGCCAGCAGTTTCGAGGTTGGGAACACTGAAGCTTTCTTT.

This clonotype was observed at least ten times. The V and J genes are TRBV20-1 and TRBJ2-7; the D gene is possibly TRBD2 (5 bases). The CDR3 is 15 amino acids. Trimming pared 7 bases from V and 6 bases from J, leaving 25 bases between. Germline V gene data show CDR1 as DFQATT and CDR2 as SNEGSKA (reference sequence). DNA for the CDR3: TGCAGTGTTCCAAATAGGGCCATCCCTGAGGGCGAGCAGTACTTC. This codes for CSVPNRAIPEGEQYF.